Listed here is a single T cell receptor (beta chain). Its matching antigen is unknown. These data originate in a study of neoadjuvant nivolumab and ipilimumab in lung cancer. Overall study context: Patients got nivolumab 3 mg/kg on days 1, 15 and 29; combination added ipilimumab 1 mg/kg day 1. Study-wide points: Only two of four nivolumab-treated tumors gained richness and clonality by surgery. Pretherapy blood TCR richness correlated positively with resected tumor richness. Compared with tumor-adjacent uninvolved lung, resected tumors showed greater richness and clonality.

The protocol was immunoSEQ multiplex PCR, while the TCRdb copy is restricted to in-frame clones and leaves out a portion. This sample has under 3,500 clones, with 88% found just once. The CDR3 contains 18 residues. In germline, CDR1 is MGHRA, CDR2 YSYEKL. The V segment lost 0 bases and the J segment 5 bases; nucleotides outside the gene matches: 11. The receptor comes from an adult with non-small cell lung cancer. The rearrangement uses TRBV4-1 and TRBJ2-3, with 10 bases identical to TRBD2. The sequencing here drew on tumor tissue, taken after neoadjuvant nivolumab, alone or with ipilimumab, at or shortly before surgery. CDR3 in DNA: TGCGCCAGCAGCCAAGATCGCCTGACTAGCGGGCGGGAAGATACGCAGTATTTT. It translates to CASSQDRLTSGREDTQYF.